The 32 T cell receptor beta chains below come from one sample, sequenced in a study of T-cell memory formation after mild COVID-19. TCRdb reprocessed the 5' RACE reads with MiXCR, giving one entry per CDR3 protein. The table includes around 310,000 distinct CDR3 sequences, roughly an eighth detected once. The material sequenced was PBMCs or a T cell subset sorted from them (not recorded which). These receptors all stem from a man aged 18 to 29 who had mild COVID-19 (a few samples of this study predate the infection). Cell type and time point are not known.

The chain has TRBV2 and TRBJ2-5; TRBD2 matches 9 bases. The CDR3 covers 15 residues. Trimming removed 7 bases from V and 1 base from J; junction bases left unmatched: 7. CDR1 SNHLY and CDR2 FYNNEI come from the germline V gene. CDR3 amino acids: CASTPMRGGQETQYF. CDR3 DNA sequence: TGTGCCAGCACCCCGATGCGGGGGGGCCAAGAGACCCAGTACTTC.

The chain uses TRBV2 and TRBJ2-2; no firm D call. Germline CDR1 is SNHLY and CDR2 is FYNNEI. The CDR3 spans 17 residues. V was shortened by 2 bases and J by 2 bases, with 15 bases between the two germline ends. CDR3 DNA: TGTGCCAGCAGTGAACTGTCGTTGAGGAAAAACACCGGGGAGCTGTTTTTT. Translated, it gives CASSELSLRKNTGELFF.

The table lists this clonotype with a few counts. V and J are TRBV7-3 and TRBJ2-7; D is unclear. V lost 0 bases and J lost 1, with 7 bases in between. The germline gives CDR1 SGHTA, CDR2 FQGTGA. This CDR3 is built from 14 residues. The CDR3 region is CASSLTAGSYEQYF. The CDR3 DNA reads TGTGCCAGCAGCTTAACGGCCGGGTCCTACGAGCAGTACTTC.

A few counts support this clonotype. The rearrangement links TRBV7-6 to TRBJ2-1, with 7 bases identical to TRBD1. Trimming cost V 5 bases and J 9 bases; bases outside gene matches: 10. Looked up from germline, CDR1 is SGHVS and CDR2 is FNYEAQ. This CDR3 region has 14 residues. The CDR3 loop reads CASSGEGAGPEQFF. The DNA of the CDR3 is TGTGCCAGCAGCGGAGAGGGGGCAGGCCCTGAGCAGTTCTTC.

J is TRBJ2-3 and V is TRBV10-3; 10 bases agree with TRBD1. J gave up 5 bases and V 7 bases, and 9 bases lay outside the gene matches. CDR1 and CDR2 from the germline V gene are ENHRY and SYGVKD. CDR3 size: 15 residues. CDR3 loop: CAIMRTGGMGDTQYF. The CDR3 coding sequence is TGTGCCATCATGCGGACAGGGGGAATGGGAGATACGCAGTATTTT.

This clonotype was detected a few times. The J gene is TRBJ1-5, the V gene TRBV7-2, with D uncertain. Germline loops: CDR1 SGHTA, CDR2 FQGNSA. The CDR3 is 15 amino acids. V was clipped by 3 bases and J by 7 bases, with 16 bases between them. The CDR3 here is CASSLGSGSWQPQHF. The CDR3 DNA follows: TGTGCCAGCAGCTTGGGGTCGGGGTCCTGGCAGCCCCAGCATTTT. Using reference TRBV7-2 and TRBJ1-5 for the parts outside the CDR3, the full variable domain is GAGVSQSPSNKVTEKGKDVELRCDPISGHTALYWYRQSLGQGLEFLIYFQGNSAPDKSGLPSDRFSAERTGGSVSTLTIQRTQQEDSAVYLCASSLGSGSWQPQHFGDGTRLSIL.

This clonotype was seen a few times. The V call is TRBV12-3 or TRBV12-4, the J call TRBJ2-7; 7 nucleotides match TRBD1. This CDR3 spans 15 amino acids. J gave up 3 bases and V 6 bases, and 11 bases lay outside the gene matches. This CDR3 reads CASRETGTAYYEQYF. Written as DNA, the CDR3 is TGTGCCAGCAGGGAGACCGGGACAGCTTACTACGAGCAGTACTTC.

The chain couples TRBV7-8 to TRBJ2-1, with a tentative D call TRBD1 (6 bases). The CDR3 has 14 amino acids. Germline values: CDR1 SGHVS, CDR2 FQNEAQ. Trimming pared 6 bases from V and 4 bases from J, leaving 13 bases between. The CDR3 coding sequence is TGTGCCAGCAGTGCCGGGACACGATACAATGAGCAGTTCTTC. Encoded protein: CASSAGTRYNEQFF.

In its sample, this clonotype was seen many times. V usage is TRBV7-6 and J usage is TRBJ2-5, with unresolved D. V dropped 2 bases and J dropped 5 bases, with 27 bases sitting between them. Germline loops: CDR1 SGHVS, CDR2 FNYEAQ. There are 19 residues in the CDR3. CDR3 in amino acids: CASSLKGTPTVPPGETQYF. CDR3 bases: TGTGCCAGCAGCTTAAAGGGAACGCCGACGGTACCCCCCGGGGAGACCCAGTACTTC.

This chain joins TRBV25-1 and TRBJ2-6; tentatively, D is TRBD1 or TRBD2 (5 bases each). The CDR3 covers 16 residues. Between the trimmed V and J ends, which lost 4 bases and 0 bases, there was a span of 10 bases. The V gene's germline CDR1 is MGHDK and CDR2 SYGVNS. The CDR3 here is CASSAKGSSGANVLTF. The CDR3 nucleotides are TGTGCCAGCAGTGCGAAGGGGAGCTCTGGGGCCAACGTCCTGACTTTC.

On this clonotype itself: A junction boundary mismatches the germline segment, possibly from a read error. DNA for the CDR3: TGTGCCAGCAGCCCGACTAGGAGCATAGATACGCAGTATTTT. This encodes CASSPTRSIDTQYF. The chain carries TRBV7-2 and TRBJ2-3; D might be TRBD2 (6 bases). This CDR3 has 14 amino acids. CDR1 and CDR2 from the germline V gene are SGHTA and FQGNSA.

The genes are TRBV5-1 and TRBJ2-1; D not resolved. V lost 4 bases, J lost 1 base, and 12 bases lay in between. In germline, CDR1 is SGHRS, CDR2 YFSETQ. The CDR3 sequence is 15 residues long. The CDR3: CASSMEYESYNEQFF. In DNA form, the CDR3 reads TGCGCCAGCAGCATGGAGTATGAGTCCTACAATGAGCAGTTCTTC.

This clonotype has more than one count but fewer than ten. The V and J genes are TRBV29-1 and TRBJ1-2; D gene unclear. Germline V lookup: CDR1 SQVTM, CDR2 ANQGSEA. Trimming shortened V by 2 bases and J by 2 bases, and 9 bases separated the two germline ends. The CDR3 covers 13 residues. The CDR3 here is CSVEKAGNYGYTF. The CDR3 DNA reads as TGCAGCGTTGAAAAGGCAGGAAACTATGGCTACACCTTC.

This clonotype showed up just a few times. This rearrangement joins TRBV5-1 to TRBJ1-2; the D gene is possibly TRBD1 (6 bases). Per germline, CDR1 SGHRS and CDR2 YFSETQ. Between the trimmed V and J ends, which lost 0 bases and 5 bases, there was a span of 14 bases. The CDR3 loop spans 15 amino acids. The CDR3 DNA reads TGCGCCAGCAGCTTGGGCGGATACAGGGAGTATGGCTACACCTTC. It is translated as CASSLGGYREYGYTF.

V gene TRBV7-2 combines with J gene TRBJ1-6; 7 bases align to TRBD1. Germline V gene sequence: CDR1 SGHTA, CDR2 FQGNSA. Trimming took 0 bases from V and 6 from J; bases not matched to a gene: 5. The CDR3 extends over 16 amino acids. The CDR3 nucleotides read TGTGCCAGCAGCTTAGCTGGGACAGCAACTAATTCACCCCTCCACTTT. Translating gives CASSLAGTATNSPLHF.

V is TRBV11-2 and J is TRBJ2-2; 7 bases fit TRBD1. Germline trimming cut 3 bases from V and 0 bases from J; bases unmatched to any gene: 7. Germline CDR1 SGHAT, CDR2 FQNNGV. The CDR3 runs 17 residues. CDR3 coding DNA: TGTGCCAGCAGCTTCGGTCCGGGACAGCCGAACACCGGGGAGCTGTTTTTT. Its translation: CASSFGPGQPNTGELFF.

The V and J genes are TRBV7-6 and TRBJ2-1, with D tentatively TRBD2 (6 bases). V lost 5 bases, J lost 0 bases, and 14 bases lay in between. CDR3 length: 16 residues. Germline lookup yields CDR1 SGHVS and CDR2 FNYEAQ. CDR3 nucleotides: TGTGCCAGCAGCCCGGGACTCATGAGCTCCTACAATGAGCAGTTCTTC. Translating gives CASSPGLMSSYNEQFF.

Many counts were recorded for this clonotype. The gene calls are TRBV29-1 and TRBJ2-3, with a tentative D call TRBD1 (6 bases). Per germline, CDR1 SQVTM and CDR2 ANQGSEA. The CDR3 has 14 residues. V was pared by 1 base and J by 11 bases, with 19 bases between. CDR3 amino acids: CSVEASGGFVGQYF. In DNA, the CDR3 is TGCAGCGTTGAAGCGTCTGGGGGCTTCGTAGGGCAGTATTTT.

V gene TRBV9 combines with J gene TRBJ2-7, with 7 bases matching TRBD1. The trim removed 3 bases at V and 11 bases at J, leaving 11 bases unmatched. The CDR3 consists of 13 residues. From germline, CDR1 is SGDLS and CDR2 YYNGEE. CDR3 DNA sequence: TGTGCCAGCAGCGAAGAGGACAGGTCCGTCGAGTACTTC. It specifies CASSEEDRSVEYF.

This clonotype was counted a few times. The chain joins TRBV12-3 or TRBV12-4 to TRBJ1-6; D call uncertain. The length of the CDR3 is 14 residues. V was shortened by 6 bases and J by 7 bases, with 13 bases between the two germline ends. CDR3 DNA: TGTGCCAGCAGCCCAGGACTGCTGAATTCACCCCTCCACTTT. This codes for CASSPGLLNSPLHF.

Notes on this clonotype: This may be a read error, as it is one base from a much larger clone. The chain employs TRBV2 and TRBJ2-7; 10 bases match TRBD2. Losses at the gene ends were 1 base for V and 6 bases for J; bases not matched to a gene: 6. The CDR3 loop spans 15 amino acids. Germline V lookup: CDR1 SNHLY, CDR2 FYNNEI. CDR3 residues: CASSEDPAGGCEQYF. CDR3 DNA: TGTGCCAGCAGTGAAGACCCAGCGGGGGGGTGCGAGCAGTACTTC.

This chain links TRBV11-2 with TRBJ2-1, with no clear D. The CDR3 spans 14 residues. Trimming took 5 bases from V and 9 from J, leaving 17 bases between them. The germline gives CDR1 SGHAT, CDR2 FQNNGV. CDR3 region: CASSPQWYPGEQFF. In DNA, the CDR3 is TGTGCCAGCAGCCCCCAGTGGTATCCGGGTGAGCAGTTCTTC.

V gene TRBV4-1 combines with J gene TRBJ2-2; unclear D gene. Germline loops: CDR1 MGHRA, CDR2 YSYEKL. This CDR3 is 14 amino acids long. With 0 bases removed from V and 7 bases from J, the gap between germline ends came to 9 bases. The CDR3 DNA sequence: TGCGCCAGCAGCCAAGAGGGTTTTGGCGGGGAGCTGTTTTTT. Translation: CASSQEGFGGELFF.

The chain has TRBV6-2 or TRBV6-3 and TRBJ2-5; the match to TRBD2 covers 9 bases. CDR3 length: 14 amino acids. Per germline, CDR1 MNHEY and CDR2 SVGEGT. V was pared by 7 bases and J by 2 bases, with 5 bases of the junction left unmatched. The chain's CDR3 is CASNESGGQETQYF. The CDR3 region has the DNA TGTGCCAGCAATGAGAGCGGGGGGCAAGAGACCCAGTACTTC.

There are many counts of this clonotype. This chain connects TRBV7-2 to TRBJ2-3; 9 bases map to TRBD2. Germline V gene lookup returns CDR1 SGHTA and CDR2 FQGNSA. The CDR3 is made up of 16 amino acids. V lost 1 base to trimming and J lost 1 base; unmatched junction nucleotides: 3. CDR3: CASSLGRLAGTDTQYF. The CDR3 nucleotides are TGTGCCAGCAGCTTAGGTAGACTAGCGGGCACAGATACGCAGTATTTT.

This chain connects TRBV10-3 to TRBJ2-7; TRBD2 matches 8 bases. V lost 3 bases, J lost 7 bases, and 8 bases stayed unmatched. The germline V gene has CDR1 ENHRY and CDR2 SYGVKD. CDR3 size: 14 residues. The CDR3 reads CAISDPLAGREQYF. CDR3 nucleotides: TGTGCCATCAGTGATCCCTTAGCGGGGAGAGAGCAGTACTTC.

Only a few counts were recorded for this clonotype. This sequence joins TRBV7-2 and TRBJ2-1; no reliable D call. The CDR3 has 14 residues. Germline CDR1 SGHTA, CDR2 FQGNSA. The ends were cut back, 6 bases at V and 4 bases at J, with 13 bases in the middle. The CDR3 DNA is TGTGCCAGCAGGGACCCGGGCGCGTACAATGAGCAGTTCTTC. Translated, it gives CASRDPGAYNEQFF.

This clonotype has only one observation. The chain employs TRBV6-2 or TRBV6-3 and TRBJ2-3, with 9 nucleotides matching TRBD2. V trimming: 3 bases; J trimming: 4 bases; junction bases outside the gene matches: 2. Germline CDR1 and CDR2: MNHEY and SVGEGT. The length of the CDR3 is 14 residues. CDR3 loop: CASSYAGGPDTQYF. CDR3 bases: TGTGCCAGCAGTTATGCGGGGGGGCCAGATACGCAGTATTTT.

The V and J genes are TRBV5-1 and TRBJ2-5, with D maybe TRBD2 (6 bases). The length of the CDR3 is 16 residues. Germline V gene lookup returns CDR1 SGHRS and CDR2 YFSETQ. Trimming shortened V by 0 bases and J by 2 bases, and 14 bases separated the two germline ends. The chain's CDR3 is CASSLASGVPQETQYF. The CDR3 DNA reads as TGCGCCAGCAGCTTGGCCTCGGGGGTCCCGCAAGAGACCCAGTACTTC.

This chain uses TRBV21-1 with TRBJ2-4; TRBD1 is the table's D call and was not checked against the DNA. TRBV21-1 is termed a pseudogene. This CDR3 has 13 residues. The CDR3 DNA sequence: TGTGCCACCGGAGACAGGGGCATTAACATTCAGTACTTC. Its protein is CATGDRGINIQYF.

V gene TRBV6-1 combines with J gene TRBJ1-2, with D perhaps matching TRBD1 (5 bases). This CDR3 comprises 14 residues. With 7 bases removed from V and 13 bases from J, the gap between germline ends came to 25 bases. Germline values: CDR1 MNHNS, CDR2 SASEGT. The DNA of the CDR3 is TGTGCCAGCATTACTGAGGGCCAGGGTTTCGTGTTCACCTTC. Translation: CASITEGQGFVFTF.

The rearrangement joins TRBV12-5 to TRBJ2-3; D call uncertain. Per germline, CDR1 LGHNT and CDR2 FRNRAP. The CDR3 has 13 amino acids. The V and J ends lost 3 bases and 7 bases respectively, with 11 bases between them. CDR3 coding DNA: TGTGCTAGTGGTTTCGGATTGTCTAATACGCAGTATTTT. This translates into CASGFGLSNTQYF.